This T cell receptor (beta chain) was observed in a study of spatial heterogeneity in lung cancer. CDR1 is MDHEN and CDR2 is SYDVKM in the germline V gene. The CDR3 has 16 residues. The germline V and J ends were trimmed by 3 bases and 5 bases, with 20 bases remaining between them. This clonotype was found many times. Time point in this sample: sample taken at primary tumor resection. The roughly 66 donors had untreated early-stage non-small cell lung cancer. Sequencing covered unsorted whole RNA taken from tumor, nontumor lung or frozen PBMC. One entry per CDR3 protein results from TCRdb running MiXCR on the 5' RACE reads. The data show about 45,000 distinct CDR3 sequences, 6.5% to 7% seen once.

Sequencing was performed on PBMCs, taken at surgery. This TCR was recovered from a female donor with early-stage non-small cell lung cancer. V is TRBV28 and J is TRBJ2-7; D might be TRBD1 (5 bases). CDR3 residues: CASSFPTDTGLNEQYF. The CDR3 DNA follows: TGTGCCAGCAGTTTCCCCACGGACACAGGCCTGAACGAGCAGTACTTC.